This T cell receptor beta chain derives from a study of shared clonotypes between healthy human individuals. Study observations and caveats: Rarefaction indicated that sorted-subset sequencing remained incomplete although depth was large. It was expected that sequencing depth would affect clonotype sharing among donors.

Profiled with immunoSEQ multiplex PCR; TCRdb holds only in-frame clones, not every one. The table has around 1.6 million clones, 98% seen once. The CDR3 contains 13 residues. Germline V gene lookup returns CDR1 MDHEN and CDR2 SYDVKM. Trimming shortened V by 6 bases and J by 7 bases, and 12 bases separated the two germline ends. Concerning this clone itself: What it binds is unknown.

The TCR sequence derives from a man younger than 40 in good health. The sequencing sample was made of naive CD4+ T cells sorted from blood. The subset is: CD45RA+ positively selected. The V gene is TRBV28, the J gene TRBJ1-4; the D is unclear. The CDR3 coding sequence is TGTGCCAGCAGGCACCCTTTGGGTGAAAAACTGTTTTTT. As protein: CASRHPLGEKLFF.